The 5 T cell receptor delta chains given below trace back to one sample, sequenced in a study of gamma-delta T cells after stem cell transplantation. TCRdb re-called the RT-PCR reads via CATT. This sample has 3,000 to 4,000 delta-chain clones, with 20% to 25% found just once. Sequencing input: gamma-delta T cells. The receptors shown here come from a human donor. It is not recorded whose cells these are; they may come from a transplant donor.

In its sample, this clone is medium-sized. The chain carries TRDV1 and TRDJ1; D remains unclear. The ends were cut back, 2 bases at V and 0 bases at J, with 10 bases in the middle. CDR3 length equals 15 residues. The germline V gene has CDR1 TSWWSYY and CDR2 QGS. CDR3 in amino acids: CALGEVMENTDKLIF. The CDR3 DNA sequence: TGTGCTCTTGGGGAAGTTATGGAGAACACCGATAAACTCATCTTT.

This clone rates as medium-sized. This sample also contains other DNA sequences that code for the same CDR3. The genes are TRDV2 and TRDJ1; a possible D gene is TRDD3 (5 bases). The CDR3 length is 16 residues. V lost 0 bases to trimming and J lost 0 bases, with 13 bases between them. The germline gives CDR1 GEAIGNYY, CDR2 EKD. The CDR3 sequence: CACDTVWGDYTDKLIF. In DNA form, the CDR3 reads TGTGCCTGTGACACCGTTTGGGGAGATTACACCGATAAACTCATCTTT.

Ten or more counts support this clone. The genes are TRDV1 and TRDJ2; D unresolved. Germline V gene lookup returns CDR1 TSWWSYY and CDR2 QGS. The CDR3 has 24 amino acids. The V end lost 4 bases, the J end lost 0 bases, and 36 bases lay between the germline ends. CDR3 DNA: TGTGCTCTTGGGGGGAGACTTATCGCCTCCACAATATTTTCACGAAAAACTTTGACAGCACAACTCTTCTTT. Amino acid sequence: CALGGRLIASTIFSRKTLTAQLFF.

This clone rates as medium-sized (0.01 to 0.1%). This chain joins TRDV2 and TRDJ1, with 8 bases lining up with TRDD3. Germline CDR1 is GEAIGNYY and CDR2 is EKD. The CDR3 loop spans 17 amino acids. Trimming removed 3 bases from V and 0 bases from J; junction bases left unmatched: 11. The DNA of the CDR3 is TGTGCCTGTGACCCCGTACTGGGGGTTCCCCACACCGATAAACTCATCTTT. Amino acid sequence: CACDPVLGVPHTDKLIF.

This clone rates as medium-sized. This chain joins TRDV2 and TRDJ1, with D possibly TRDD3 on 5 matching bases. CDR1 is GEAIGNYY and CDR2 is EKD in the germline V gene. The CDR3 runs 17 residues. Trimming cost V 2 bases and J 0 bases, with 18 bases left between them. The CDR3 coding sequence is TGTGCCTGTGACAGGGTACTGGCCCGGAGGAACACCGATAAACTCATCTTT. Its protein is CACDRVLARRNTDKLIF.